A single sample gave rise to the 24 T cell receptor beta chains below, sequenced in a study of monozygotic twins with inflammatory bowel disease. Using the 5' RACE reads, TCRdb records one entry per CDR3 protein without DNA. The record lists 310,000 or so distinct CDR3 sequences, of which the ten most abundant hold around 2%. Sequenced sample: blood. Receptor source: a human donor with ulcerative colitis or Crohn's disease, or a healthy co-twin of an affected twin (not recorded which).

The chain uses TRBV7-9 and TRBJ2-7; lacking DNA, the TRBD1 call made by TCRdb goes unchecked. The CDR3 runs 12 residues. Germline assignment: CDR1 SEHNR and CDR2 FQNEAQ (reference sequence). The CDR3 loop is CASSFTGVEQYF.

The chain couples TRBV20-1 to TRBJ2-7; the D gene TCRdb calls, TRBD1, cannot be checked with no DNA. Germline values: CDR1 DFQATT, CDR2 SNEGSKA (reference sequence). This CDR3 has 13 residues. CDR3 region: CSARGQGDYEQYF.

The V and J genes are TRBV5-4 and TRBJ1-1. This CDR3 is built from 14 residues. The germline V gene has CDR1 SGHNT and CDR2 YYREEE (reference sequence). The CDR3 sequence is CASSPTYPNTEAFF.

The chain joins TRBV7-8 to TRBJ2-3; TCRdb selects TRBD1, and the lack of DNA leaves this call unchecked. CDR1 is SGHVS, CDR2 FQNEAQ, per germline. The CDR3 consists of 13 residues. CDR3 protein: CASSLESGNTQYF.

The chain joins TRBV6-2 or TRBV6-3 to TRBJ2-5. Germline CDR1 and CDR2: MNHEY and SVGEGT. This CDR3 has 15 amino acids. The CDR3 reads CASSYSKTRWETQYF.

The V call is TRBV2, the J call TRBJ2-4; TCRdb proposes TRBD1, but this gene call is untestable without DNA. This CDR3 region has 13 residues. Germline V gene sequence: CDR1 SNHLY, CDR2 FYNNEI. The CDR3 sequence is CASSEAGRDIQYF. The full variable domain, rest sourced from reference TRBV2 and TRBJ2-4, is EPEVTQTPSHQVTQMGQEVILRCVPISNHLYFYWYRQILGQKVEFLVSFYNNEISEKSEIFDDQFSVERPDGSNFTLKIRSTKLEDSAMYFCASSEAGRDIQYFGAGTRLSVL.

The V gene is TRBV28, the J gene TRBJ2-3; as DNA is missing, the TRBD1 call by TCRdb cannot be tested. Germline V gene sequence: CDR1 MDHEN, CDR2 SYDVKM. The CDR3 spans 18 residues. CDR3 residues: CASNRDSFRDRGPDTQYF.

The CDR3 spells CASSRMGSPYSNQPQHF. The chain has TRBV5-6 and TRBJ1-5. Germline V gene lookup returns CDR1 SGHDT and CDR2 YYEEEE. The CDR3 runs 17 residues.

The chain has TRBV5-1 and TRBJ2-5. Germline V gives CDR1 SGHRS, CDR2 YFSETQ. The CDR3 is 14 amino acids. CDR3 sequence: CASSLYHREETQYF.

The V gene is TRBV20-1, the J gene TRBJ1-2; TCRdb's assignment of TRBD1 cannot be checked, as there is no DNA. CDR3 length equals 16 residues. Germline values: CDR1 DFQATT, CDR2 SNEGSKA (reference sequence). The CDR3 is CSARPDPGVHPWGYTF.

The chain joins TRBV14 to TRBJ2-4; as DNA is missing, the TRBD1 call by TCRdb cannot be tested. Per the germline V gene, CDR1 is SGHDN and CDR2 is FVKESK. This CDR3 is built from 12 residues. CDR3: CASGAGANIQYF.

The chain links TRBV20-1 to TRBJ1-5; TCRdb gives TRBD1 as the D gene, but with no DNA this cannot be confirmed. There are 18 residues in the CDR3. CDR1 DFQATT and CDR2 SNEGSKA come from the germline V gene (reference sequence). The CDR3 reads CSARGKDRGRLVNQPQHF.

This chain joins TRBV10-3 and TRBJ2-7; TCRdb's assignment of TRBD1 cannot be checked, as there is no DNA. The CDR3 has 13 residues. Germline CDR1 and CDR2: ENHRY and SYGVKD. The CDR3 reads CAISVGPAYEQYF.

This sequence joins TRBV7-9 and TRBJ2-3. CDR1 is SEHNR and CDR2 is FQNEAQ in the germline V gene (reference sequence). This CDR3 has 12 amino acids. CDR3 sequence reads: CASSSGQNTQYF.

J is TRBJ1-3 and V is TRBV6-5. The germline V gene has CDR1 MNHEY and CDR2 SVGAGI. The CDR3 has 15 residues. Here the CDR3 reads CASSYSTGSGNTIYF.

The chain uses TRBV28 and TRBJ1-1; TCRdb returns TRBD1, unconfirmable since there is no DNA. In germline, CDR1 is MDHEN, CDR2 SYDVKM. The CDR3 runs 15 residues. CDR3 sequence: CASFGQGFFDTEAFF.

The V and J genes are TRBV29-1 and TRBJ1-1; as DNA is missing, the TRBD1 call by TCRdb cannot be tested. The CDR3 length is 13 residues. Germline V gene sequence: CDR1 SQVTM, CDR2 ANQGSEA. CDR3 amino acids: CSVFRPGRTEAFF.

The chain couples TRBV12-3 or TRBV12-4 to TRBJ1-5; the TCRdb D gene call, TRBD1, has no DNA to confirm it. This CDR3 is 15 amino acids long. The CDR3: CASSPQGYRNQPQHF.

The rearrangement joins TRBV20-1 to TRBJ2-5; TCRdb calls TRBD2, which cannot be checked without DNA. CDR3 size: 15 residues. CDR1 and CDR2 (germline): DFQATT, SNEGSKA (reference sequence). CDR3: CSATLPGPDPKNQYF.

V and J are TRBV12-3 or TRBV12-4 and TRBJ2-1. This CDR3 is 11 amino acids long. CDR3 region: CASSLIDEQFF.

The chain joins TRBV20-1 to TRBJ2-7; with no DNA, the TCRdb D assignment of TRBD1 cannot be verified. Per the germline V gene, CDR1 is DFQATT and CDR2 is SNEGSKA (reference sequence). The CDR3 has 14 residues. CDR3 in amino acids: CSARDSAGEYEQYF.

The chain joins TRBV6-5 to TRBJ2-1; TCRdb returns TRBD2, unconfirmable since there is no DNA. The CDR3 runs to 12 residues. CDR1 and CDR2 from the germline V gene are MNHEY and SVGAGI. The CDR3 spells CASSPRGYEQFF.

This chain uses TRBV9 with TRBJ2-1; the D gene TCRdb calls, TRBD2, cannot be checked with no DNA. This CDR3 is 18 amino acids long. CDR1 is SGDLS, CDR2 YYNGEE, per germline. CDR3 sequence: CASSVEIAVGSKYNEQFF.

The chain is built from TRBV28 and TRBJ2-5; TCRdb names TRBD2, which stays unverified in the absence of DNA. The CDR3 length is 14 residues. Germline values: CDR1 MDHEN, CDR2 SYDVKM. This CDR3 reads CASSFTSAQETQYF.